The rows below give T cell receptor beta chains drawn from one sample of a study of blood T cell repertoires in COVID-19. The method was immunoSEQ multiplex PCR; TCRdb's version includes in-frame clones alone and lacks a portion of them. Of roughly 120,000 clones in the sample, about 93% were seen once. The sample was peripheral blood. These receptors all come from a man in his fifties with COVID-19, enrolled during active disease. Both conserved end residues are part of each CDR3. The D gene is left open where the match is weak. Clone size appears in some rows only: once, few, many, or a class for an expanded clone.

clone_size j_call d_call v_call cdr3_aa cdr3_nt
. TRBJ1-1 . TRBV7-2 CASSLARGGGEAFF TGTGCCAGCAGCTTAGCACGGGGAGGCGGTGAAGCTTTCTTT
. TRBJ1-5 . TRBV5-8 CASSPDPRFNQPQHF TGTGCCAGCAGCCCAGATCCCAGGTTCAATCAGCCCCAGCATTTT
. TRBJ1-1 . TRBV19 CASRGSGTEAFF TGTGCCAGCAGGGGATCCGGCACTGAAGCTTTCTTT
. TRBJ2-5 . TRBV5-1 CASSLKGVETQYF TGCGCCAGCAGCTTGAAAGGAGTAGAGACCCAGTACTTC
. TRBJ2-1 . TRBV19 CASSISHSNNEQFF TGTGCCAGTAGTATCAGTCACAGTAACAATGAGCAGTTCTTC
. TRBJ2-2 . TRBV6-5 CASSLTGPTGELFF TGTGCCAGCAGCTTGACAGGACCTACGGGGGAGCTGTTTTTT
. TRBJ1-3 TRBD1 TRBV6-1 CASSEDRGAGNTIYF TGTGCCAGCAGTGAAGACAGGGGTGCTGGAAACACCATATATTTT
. TRBJ1-1 . TRBV12-5 CTSATGSWNTEAFF TGTACTAGTGCAACAGGTTCATGGAACACTGAAGCTTTCTTT
. TRBJ1-1 TRBD1 TRBV30 CAWEDRALNTEAFF TGTGCCTGGGAAGACAGGGCCCTTAACACTGAAGCTTTCTTT
. TRBJ2-1 . TRBV14 CASSPFEEQFF TGTGCCAGCAGCCCCTTCGAGGAGCAGTTCTTC
. TRBJ2-2 TRBD1 TRBV11-2 CASSSRGRPGELFF TGTGCCAGCAGCTCCAGGGGGCGCCCCGGGGAGCTGTTTTTT
. TRBJ1-1 . TRBV19 CASSIGGGTEAFF TGTGCCAGTAGTATAGGAGGGGGCACTGAAGCTTTCTTT
. TRBJ1-2 TRBD1 TRBV19 CASTIQGEDYGYTF TGTGCCAGTACCATACAGGGGGAGGACTATGGCTACACCTTC
. TRBJ1-2 TRBD1 TRBV6-5 CASRSGDRGWGYTF TGTGCCAGCCGATCGGGGGACAGGGGTTGGGGCTACACCTTC
few TRBJ2-2 . TRBV7-2 CASSLALVRRGAGELFF TGTGCCAGCAGCTTAGCGCTAGTGAGGAGGGGCGCCGGGGAGCTGTTTTTT
. TRBJ2-1 TRBD1 TRBV6-2/TRBV6-3 CASSYSIIRGPFF TGTGCCAGCAGTTACTCGATAATAAGGGGGCCGTTCTTC
. TRBJ2-5 TRBD2 TRBV4-2 CASSPNERGEETQYF TGTGCCAGCAGCCCAAACGAGCGGGGGGAAGAGACCCAGTACTTC
. TRBJ1-4 . TRBV4-1 CASSQGRTNEKLFF TGCGCCAGCAGCCAAGGCAGGACTAATGAAAAACTGTTTTTT
. TRBJ2-1 TRBD2 TRBV5-1 CASSLNSGANNEQFF TGCGCCAGCAGCTTGAATAGCGGGGCCAACAATGAGCAGTTCTTC
. TRBJ1-2 TRBD1 TRBV7-8 CASSRQGLDGYTF TGTGCCAGCAGCCGACAGGGGCTAGATGGCTACACCTTC
. TRBJ2-7 . TRBV21-1 CASSKGAGGGNSYEQYF TGTGCCAGCAGCAAAGGGGCCGGAGGCGGGAACTCCTACGAGCAGTACTTC
. TRBJ1-1 TRBD1 TRBV9 CASSAPGQGMNTEAFF TGTGCCAGCAGCGCACCGGGACAGGGTATGAACACTGAAGCTTTCTTT
. TRBJ1-2 . TRBV6-1 CASSEGGGLYGYTF TGTGCCAGCAGTGAAGGAGGCGGGCTCTATGGCTACACCTTC
. TRBJ2-1 . TRBV19 CASSEEGAASYNEQFF TGTGCCAGTAGTGAGGAGGGGGCGGCCTCCTACAATGAGCAGTTCTTC
. TRBJ2-1 . TRBV2 CASSDSGVQQFF TGTGCCAGCAGTGATTCCGGGGTCCAGCAGTTCTTC
. TRBJ1-4 . TRBV6-1 CASSETGLATNEKLFF TGTGCCAGCAGTGAAACCGGCCTAGCAACTAATGAAAAACTGTTTTTT
. TRBJ1-1 . TRBV5-4 CASRAGLITEAFF TGTGCCAGCAGAGCTGGACTGATCACTGAAGCTTTCTTT
. TRBJ1-5 . TRBV11-2 CASSLGTGTYQPQHF TGTGCCAGCAGCTTAGGAACAGGGACCTATCAGCCCCAGCATTTT
. TRBJ2-3 . TRBV6-5 CASSPGLPSTDTQYF TGTGCCAGCAGTCCGGGACTCCCAAGCACAGATACGCAGTATTTT
. TRBJ2-1 . TRBV13 CASSLEVTTYNEQFF TGTGCCAGCAGCTTAGAGGTGACTACCTACAATGAGCAGTTCTTC
. TRBJ1-2 . TRBV28 CASDSGVDYGYTF TGTGCCAGCGACTCAGGGGTGGACTATGGCTACACCTTC
. TRBJ1-1 . TRBV7-9 CASSRTPLGNTEAFF TGTGCCAGCAGCCGGACACCCCTCGGGAACACTGAAGCTTTCTTT
. TRBJ2-7 . TRBV19 CASSIGGLAYEQYF TGTGCCAGTAGTATAGGGGGGCTTGCCTACGAGCAGTACTTC
. TRBJ2-7 TRBD1 TRBV19 CASSTDRGNEQYF TGTGCCAGTAGTACGGACAGGGGCAACGAGCAGTACTTC
. TRBJ2-7 TRBD2 TRBV5-6 CASSLGDGLVGYEQYF TGTGCCAGCAGCTTGGGTGATGGACTAGTGGGCTACGAGCAGTACTTC
once TRBJ2-5 TRBD2 TRBV7-2 CASSYGTSGRGQETQYF TGTGCCAGCAGCTACGGGACTAGCGGGAGGGGGCAAGAGACCCAGTACTTC
. TRBJ2-1 . TRBV5-1 CASTNLWDKAYNEQFF TGCGCCAGTACTAACCTCTGGGACAAGGCTTACAATGAGCAGTTCTTC
. TRBJ2-4 . TRBV21-1 CARLEKDHGTGMWDIQYF TGTGCCAGGCTCGAGAAAGACCACGGGACAGGGATGTGGGACATTCAGTACTTC
. TRBJ1-4 . TRBV18 CASSPVPGAGEKLFF TGTGCCAGCTCACCAGTTCCGGGCGCGGGTGAAAAACTGTTTTTT
. TRBJ2-5 . TRBV6-6 CASSSQYQETQYF TGTGCCAGCAGTTCGCAGTACCAAGAGACCCAGTACTTC
few TRBJ1-5 . TRBV5-5 CASSPDRANQPQHF TGTGCCAGCAGCCCCGACAGAGCCAATCAGCCCCAGCATTTT
. TRBJ2-1 TRBD2 TRBV4-3 CASSQYSGTSSYNEQFF TGCGCCAGCAGCCAATACTCCGGGACTAGTTCCTACAATGAGCAGTTCTTC
. TRBJ2-3 . TRBV4-2 CASSQDLATDTQYF TGTGCCAGCAGCCAAGATTTGGCCACAGATACGCAGTATTTT
. TRBJ2-7 TRBD2 TRBV6-5 CASSPQRDSYEQYF TGTGCCAGCAGCCCCCAGCGGGACTCCTACGAGCAGTACTTC
. TRBJ1-5 . TRBV19 CASSFIRGGSNQPQHF TGTGCCAGTAGTTTCATCCGGGGGGGGTCTAATCAGCCCCAGCATTTT
. TRBJ1-1 . TRBV29-1 CSVWPPSSPDRAFF TGCAGCGTTTGGCCCCCCTCTAGTCCCGACCGGGCTTTCTTT
. TRBJ2-5 . TRBV30 CAWRDSKETQYF TGTGCCTGGAGGGACAGCAAAGAGACCCAGTACTTC
once TRBJ2-7 TRBD1 TRBV5-1 CASSPRQGSYEQYF TGCGCCAGCAGCCCCAGACAGGGCTCCTACGAGCAGTACTTC
once TRBJ2-4 TRBD1 TRBV30 CAWSGGQGSAKNIQYF TGTGCCTGGAGTGGGGGACAGGGGTCAGCCAAAAACATTCAGTACTTC
. TRBJ2-5 TRBD2 TRBV28 CASRLRTSLLETQYF TGTGCCAGCAGGCTTCGGACTAGTCTCCTGGAGACCCAGTACTTC
. TRBJ2-1 . TRBV18 CASSLTGKSSYNEQFF TGTGCCAGCTCACTTACAGGGAAGAGCTCCTACAATGAGCAGTTCTTC
. TRBJ1-1 TRBD1 TRBV28 CASRTGSDEKGAFF TGTGCCAGCAGGACAGGGAGCGATGAGAAGGGGGCTTTCTTT
once TRBJ2-1 TRBD2 TRBV7-3 CASSPNGLAVLNEQFF TGTGCCAGCAGCCCAAACGGACTAGCGGTTCTTAATGAGCAGTTCTTC
. TRBJ1-5 . TRBV28 CASTPRGVGSNQPQHF TGTGCCAGCACCCCCCGGGGGGTGGGGAGCAATCAGCCCCAGCATTTT
. TRBJ2-5 TRBD2 TRBV3-1/TRBV3-2 CASSQVAGAVQETQYF TGTGCCAGCAGCCAAGTCGCGGGAGCTGTCCAAGAGACCCAGTACTTC